A selection of T cell receptor beta chains follows, all from one sample in a study of Ad26.COV2.S vaccination and SARS-CoV-2 variants. Sequenced by immunoSEQ multiplex PCR; TCRdb stores in-frame clones only, minus some. In the table there are around 450,000 clones, 85% to 90% of which are singletons. Sequenced material: peripheral blood, taken in a trial of Ad26.COV2.S vaccine versus placebo. The receptor set was obtained from a person aged 18-65 years who received the Ad26.COV2.S COVID-19 vaccine or a placebo. The CDR3 runs from the conserved cysteine through the conserved F or W. D genes are given only for firm matches.

TRBJ2-3 | - | TRBV7-9 | CASSPTDTQYF | TGTGCCAGCAGCCCCACAGATACGCAGTATTTT
TRBJ2-7 | TRBD2 | TRBV7-9 | CASSRGLAGEQYF | TGTGCCAGCAGCCGCGGACTAGCGGGGGAGCAGTACTTC
TRBJ1-1 | - | TRBV5-6 | CASSPGDLLEKAFF | TGTGCCAGCAGCCCTGGGGACCTTTTGGAAAAAGCTTTCTTT
TRBJ2-2 | - | TRBV30 | CAWSVNREGTGELFF | TGTGCCTGGAGTGTGAACAGGGAGGGTACCGGGGAGCTGTTTTTT
TRBJ1-1 | TRBD1 | TRBV19 | CASSIDRGPEAFF | TGTGCCAGTAGTATCGACAGGGGCCCTGAAGCTTTCTTT
TRBJ2-2 | - | TRBV19 | CASTRRSPGTGELFF | TGTGCCAGTACCCGGAGGTCCCCAGGCACCGGGGAGCTGTTTTTT
TRBJ1-1 | TRBD1 | TRBV7-9 | CASRWTGNTEAFF | TGTGCCAGCAGGTGGACAGGGAACACTGAAGCTTTCTTT
TRBJ2-1 | TRBD1 | TRBV7-9 | CASSRRDRTYNEQFF | TGTGCCAGCAGCCGAAGGGACAGAACGTACAATGAGCAGTTCTTC
TRBJ2-3 | TRBD1 | TRBV29-1 | CSAQWTPTGVGTDTQYF | TGCAGCGCCCAATGGACCCCGACAGGGGTGGGCACAGATACGCAGTATTTT
TRBJ2-2 | TRBD1 | TRBV6-5 | CASSRDRTGELFF | TGTGCCAGCAGCAGGGACAGGACCGGGGAGCTGTTTTTT